The 28 T cell receptor beta chains below come from one sample, sequenced in a study of radiotherapy plus CTLA-4 blockade in lung cancer. Using immunoSEQ multiplex PCR, the repertoire was profiled, and TCRdb retains in-frame clones only, with some absent. The repertoire includes about 120,000 clones, 81% of them detected once, and 3.3% sits in the top ten. The material was peripheral blood, obtained from a patient treated with radiotherapy plus ipilimumab. The receptors here all came from a human donor with non-small cell lung cancer that progressed on radiotherapy plus ipilimumab. Some clones in this sample may be carry-over from other donors' samples.

The CDR3: CASSLAGAGSTDTQYF. CDR3 in DNA: TGTGCCAGCAGCTTAGCCGGTGCGGGAAGCACAGATACGCAGTATTTT. The V call is TRBV7-6, the J call TRBJ2-3, with a tentative D call TRBD2 (6 bases). This CDR3 has 16 amino acids. From germline, CDR1 is SGHVS and CDR2 FNYEAQ. With 0 bases removed from V and 0 bases from J, the gap between germline ends came to 10 bases. Based on the CDR3 plus reference TRBV7-6 and TRBJ2-3, the full variable domain is GAGVSQSPRYKVTKRGQDVALRCDPISGHVSLYWYRQALGQGPEFLTYFNYEAQQDKSGLPNDRFSAERPEGSISTLTIQRTEQRDSAMYRCASSLAGAGSTDTQYFGPGTRLTVL.

V is TRBV7-2 and J is TRBJ1-2; 9 bases are a match to TRBD1. The CDR3 has 15 amino acids. The germline gives CDR1 SGHTA, CDR2 FQGNSA. The V and J ends lost 5 bases and 3 bases, in that order; junction bases with no gene match: 7. The CDR3 nucleotides read TGTGCCAGCAGCCCTCAACAGGGGGCCCACTATGGCTACACCTTC. Protein: CASSPQQGAHYGYTF. Variable domain in full (rest from reference TRBV7-2 and TRBJ1-2): GAGVSQSPSNKVTEKGKDVELRCDPISGHTALYWYRQSLGQGLEFLIYFQGNSAPDKSGLPSDRFSAERTGGSVSTLTIQRTQQEDSAVYLCASSPQQGAHYGYTFGSGTRLTVV.

Points on this clone: At one end the junction does not follow the germline gene, possibly because of a read error. This chain links TRBV7-7 with TRBJ1-6, with D perhaps matching TRBD1 (6 bases). The CDR3 has 15 residues. CDR1 is SSHAT, CDR2 FNYEAQ, per germline (reference sequence). The CDR3 region is CASSATHGGKSPLHF. The CDR3 DNA follows: TGTGCTAGCAGCGCCACCCATGGGGGCAAGTCACCCCTCCACTTT.

The J gene is TRBJ1-2, the V gene TRBV7-9; maybe TRBD1 (5 bases). This CDR3 has 11 residues. Looked up from germline, CDR1 is SEHNR and CDR2 is FQNEAQ (reference sequence). The V and J ends lost 11 bases and 8 bases respectively, with 15 bases between them. The CDR3 bases are TGTGCCTCCTCGACCCGGGGGGGCTACACCTTC. Translated, it gives CASSTRGGYTF.

The table lists this clone with a few counts. The gene calls are TRBV7-3 and TRBJ2-1, with D maybe TRBD1 (6 bases). Trimming removed 0 bases at V and 9 bases at J, with 15 bases between. Germline CDR1 SGHTA, CDR2 FQGTGA. The CDR3 totals 15 residues. In DNA, the CDR3 is TGTGCCAGCAGCTTAACCCTACAGGGAAGTAGTGAGCAGTTCTTC. Its translation: CASSLTLQGSSEQFF.

The gene calls are TRBV7-2 and TRBJ2-1, with D possibly TRBD2 on 5 matching bases. Germline CDR1 is SGHTA and CDR2 is FQGNSA. The ends were cut back, 4 bases at V and 9 bases at J, with 13 bases in the middle. The CDR3 loop spans 13 amino acids. The DNA of the CDR3 is TGTGCCAGCAGCTCCCACTCCGAGGGTGAGCAGTTCTTC. As protein: CASSSHSEGEQFF.

The chain links TRBV28 to TRBJ1-1; no firm D call. Germline loops: CDR1 MDHEN, CDR2 SYDVKM. V was shortened by 3 bases and J by 1 base, with 9 bases between the two germline ends. This CDR3 comprises 14 residues. This CDR3 reads CASSFGPRNTEAFF. The CDR3 coding sequence is TGTGCCAGCAGTTTTGGTCCCAGGAACACTGAAGCTTTCTTT.

This clone has only one observation. This sequence joins TRBV7-3 and TRBJ1-6; D is possibly TRBD1 (5 bases). The CDR3 has 15 residues. The ends were cut back, 2 bases at V and 9 bases at J, with 14 bases in the middle. Germline values: CDR1 SGHTA, CDR2 FQGTGA. The DNA for the CDR3 is TGTGCCAGCAGCTTATTCGGAGGGGCCCTTTCACCCCTCCACTTT. It codes for CASSLFGGALSPLHF.

V usage is TRBV11-2 and J usage is TRBJ2-7, with 7 bases identical to TRBD1. V shed 4 bases and J 2 bases; nucleotides not matched to a gene: 2. The germline V gene has CDR1 SGHAT and CDR2 FQNNGV. This CDR3 has 13 residues. CDR3 sequence: CASSSTGTYEQYF. CDR3 DNA: TGTGCCAGCAGCTCGACAGGGACCTACGAGCAGTACTTC.

The V and J genes are TRBV6-1 and TRBJ2-3; tentatively, D is TRBD1 or TRBD2 (6 bases each). V was shortened by 5 bases and J by 7 bases, with 16 bases between the two germline ends. The CDR3 length is 14 residues. Germline V gene data show CDR1 as MNHNS and CDR2 as SASEGT. The CDR3 DNA follows: TGTGCCAGCAGTCGGGACATGGGGACTTATACGCAGTATTTT. It translates to CASSRDMGTYTQYF.

J is TRBJ2-7 and V is TRBV5-8; 9 bases agree with TRBD2. CDR1 SGHTS and CDR2 YDEGEE come from the germline V gene. J was trimmed by 1 base and V by 4 bases; bases with no gene match: 9. The length of the CDR3 is 16 residues. The DNA for the CDR3 is TGTGCCAGCAGCCCACGCGGGGGGGCCAAATCCTACGAGCAGTACTTC. Residues: CASSPRGGAKSYEQYF.

This clone was observed a few times. The chain carries TRBV7-9 and TRBJ2-7, with TRBD1 as a possible D gene (7 bases). Germline assignment: CDR1 SEHNR and CDR2 FQNEAQ (reference sequence). Trimming cost V 4 bases and J 1 base, with 11 bases left between them. The CDR3 is 14 amino acids. CDR3 sequence: CASSWRGQSYEQYF. The CDR3 nucleotides are TGTGCCAGCAGCTGGCGGGGACAGTCCTACGAGCAGTACTTC.

CDR3 nucleotide sequence: TGTGCCAGCAGCTTAGTAGGGGAATGGGGGCAGTACTTC. This encodes CASSLVGEWGQYF. The V and J genes are TRBV7-8 and TRBJ2-7, with D perhaps TRBD1 (5 bases). V lost 1 base, J lost 9 bases, and 13 bases lay in between. Germline-derived CDR1 and CDR2 are SGHVS and FQNEAQ. The CDR3 loop spans 13 amino acids.

V is TRBV14 and J is TRBJ1-4; D gene uncertain. V lost 0 bases, J lost 8 bases, and 19 bases lay in between. This CDR3 comprises 17 residues. Germline V gene data show CDR1 as SGHDN and CDR2 as FVKESK. The CDR3 DNA reads as TGTGCCAGCAGCCAAGATCTGGCCAGTTCCATTGGAGAAAAACTGTTTTTT. This encodes CASSQDLASSIGEKLFF. The whole variable domain, remainder taken from reference TRBV14 and TRBJ1-4, is EAGVTQFPSHSVIEKGQTVTLRCDPISGHDNLYWYRRVMGKEIKFLLHFVKESKQDESGMPNNRFLAERTGGTYSTLKVQPAELEDSGVYFCASSQDLASSIGEKLFFGSGTQLSVL.

V gene TRBV19 combines with J gene TRBJ2-6; D not certain. Germline CDR1 is LNHDA and CDR2 is SQIVND (reference sequence). The CDR3 covers 18 residues. The V gene lost 1 base and the J gene lost 0 bases, with 13 bases spanning the gap. CDR3 DNA sequence: TGTGCCAGTAGTATAGGAGTTTGGTTAAGCTCTGGGGCCAACGTCCTGACTTTC. This encodes CASSIGVWLSSGANVLTF. Supplemented by reference TRBV19 and TRBJ2-6, the full variable domain reads DGGITQSPKYLFRKEGQNVTLSCEQNLNHDAMYWYRQDPGQGLRLIYYSQIVNDFQKGDIAEGYSVSREKKESFPLTVTSAQKNPTAFYLCASSIGVWLSSGANVLTFGAGSRLTVL.

The chain links TRBV7-6 to TRBJ1-1; D remains unclear. The V end was cut by 5 bases, the J end by 5 bases, with 12 bases between. The CDR3 length is 13 residues. Germline CDR1 and CDR2: SGHVS and FNYEAQ. CDR3 in amino acids: CASSTNLGTEAFF. The CDR3 DNA follows: TGTGCCAGCAGCACAAACCTGGGAACTGAAGCTTTCTTT.

J is TRBJ2-6 and V is TRBV4-1; D is undetermined. Germline values: CDR1 MGHRA, CDR2 YSYEKL. The V end was cut by 0 bases, the J end by 4 bases, with 4 bases between. The CDR3 has 14 residues. For the CDR3, the DNA is TGCGCCAGCAGCCAAGAGTCCGGGGCCAACGTCCTGACTTTC. It specifies CASSQESGANVLTF.

This clone was seen a few times. The CDR3 reads CASSRPTAREGAFF. CDR3 nucleotides: TGTGCCAGCAGCCGCCCTACGGCCAGGGAGGGAGCTTTCTTT. The V call is TRBV6-6, the J call TRBJ1-1, with TRBD1 as a possible D gene (5 bases). The CDR3 runs 14 residues. Germline assignment: CDR1 MNHNY and CDR2 SVGAGI (reference sequence). V lost 6 bases to trimming and J lost 10 bases, with 21 bases between them.

The CDR3 bases are TGCGCCAGCAGCGGGACAGCGACCTACAATGAGCAGTTCTTC. This translates into CASSGTATYNEQFF. The V gene is TRBV5-1, the J gene TRBJ2-1; 7 bases fit TRBD1. CDR1 and CDR2 from the germline V gene are SGHRS and YFSETQ. This CDR3 has 14 residues. J lost 2 bases, V lost 4 bases, and 3 bases had no gene match.

This chain uses TRBV7-2 with TRBJ1-5; D possibly corresponds to TRBD1 (6 bases). V dropped 5 bases and J dropped 2 bases, with 10 bases sitting between them. There are 14 residues in the CDR3. The germline gives CDR1 SGHTA, CDR2 FQGNSA. DNA of the CDR3: TGTGCCAGCAGCCAGTGGACAGGCAATCAGCCCCAGCATTTT. This translates into CASSQWTGNQPQHF. Full variable domain (outside the CDR3, taken from reference TRBV7-2 and TRBJ1-5): GAGVSQSPSNKVTEKGKDVELRCDPISGHTALYWYRQSLGQGLEFLIYFQGNSAPDKSGLPSDRFSAERTGGSVSTLTIQRTQQEDSAVYLCASSQWTGNQPQHFGDGTRLSIL.

V and J are TRBV11-2 and TRBJ1-1; the D gene is possibly TRBD1 (5 bases). V was clipped by 3 bases and J by 1 base, with 9 bases between them. The V gene's germline CDR1 is SGHAT and CDR2 FQNNGV. CDR3 size: 14 residues. The CDR3 DNA reads as TGTGCCAGCAGCTTTCCAGGGTGGAACACTGAAGCTTTCTTT. It specifies CASSFPGWNTEAFF. The entire variable domain, with the rest obtained from reference TRBV11-2 and TRBJ1-1, is as follows: EAGVAQSPRYKIIEKRQSVAFWCNPISGHATLYWYQQILGQGPKLLIQFQNNGVVDDSQLPKDRFSAERLKGVDSTLKIQPAKLEDSAVYLCASSFPGWNTEAFFGQGTRLTVV.

Written as DNA, the CDR3 is TGTGCCAGCAGCTTCTGGCGGGGGGAGCGGACTGAAGCTTTCTTT. It specifies CASSFWRGERTEAFF. The rearrangement joins TRBV11-2 to TRBJ1-1; D might be TRBD1 (5 bases). Trimming pared 3 bases from V and 5 bases from J, leaving 16 bases between. This CDR3 comprises 15 residues. From germline, CDR1 is SGHAT and CDR2 FQNNGV.

The J gene is TRBJ2-1, the V gene TRBV27; TRBD2 might be the D (6 bases). V was pared by 3 bases and J by 12 bases, with 12 bases between. The CDR3 loop spans 12 amino acids. CDR1 is MNHEY and CDR2 is SMNVEV in the germline V gene (reference sequence). CDR3 region: CASSLEGFLQFF. In DNA, the CDR3 is TGTGCCAGCAGTTTGGAGGGGTTCCTGCAGTTCTTC.

The chain has TRBV5-1 and TRBJ2-3; 7 bases match TRBD2. J was trimmed by 6 bases and V by 4 bases; bases with no gene match: 8. Germline V gene data show CDR1 as SGHRS and CDR2 as YFSETQ. The CDR3 is 14 residues long. DNA for the CDR3: TGCGCCAGCAGCCACCGGACTAGTCCCGATACGCAGTATTTT. Its translation: CASSHRTSPDTQYF.

This clone was found once. The J gene is TRBJ1-2, the V gene TRBV19, with 8 bases that match TRBD1. In germline, CDR1 is LNHDA, CDR2 SQIVND (reference sequence). Trimming cost V 3 bases and J 2 bases; bases outside gene matches: 8. This CDR3 spans 16 amino acids. The CDR3 bases are TGTGCCAGTAGTATCTCCCCGGGACAGGAGAACTATGGCTACACCTTC. Amino acid sequence: CASSISPGQENYGYTF. The full variable domain, in which reference TRBV19 and TRBJ1-2 provide the parts outside the CDR3, is DGGITQSPKYLFRKEGQNVTLSCEQNLNHDAMYWYRQDPGQGLRLIYYSQIVNDFQKGDIAEGYSVSREKKESFPLTVTSAQKNPTAFYLCASSISPGQENYGYTFGSGTRLTVV.

The rearrangement uses TRBV11-2 and TRBJ1-6, with a weak D call TRBD1 (6 bases). V gave up 5 bases and J gave up 0 bases, with 14 bases separating them. This CDR3 has 17 residues. CDR1 and CDR2 (germline): SGHAT, FQNNGV. CDR3 in DNA: TGTGCCAGCAGCGGAACAGGGTGGGGCTCCTATAATTCACCCCTCCACTTT. Translation gives CASSGTGWGSYNSPLHF.

The J gene is TRBJ1-1, the V gene TRBV25-1; 7 bases agree with TRBD1. The CDR3 has 14 amino acids. The junction had 8 bases not matched to a gene; V was cut back by 5 bases and J by 5 bases. CDR1 and CDR2 (germline): MGHDK, SYGVNS. For the CDR3, the DNA is TGTGCCAGCAGTATACCAGGGGGATTGACTGAAGCTTTCTTT. Protein sequence: CASSIPGGLTEAFF.

CDR3 in amino acids: CASSEVRSTEAFF. The CDR3 DNA sequence: TGTGCCAGCAGTGAAGTAAGAAGCACTGAAGCTTTCTTT. The chain couples TRBV6-1 to TRBJ1-1, with unresolved D. Between the trimmed V and J ends, which lost 1 base and 4 bases, there was a span of 7 bases. The CDR3 is 13 residues long. The germline V gene has CDR1 MNHNS and CDR2 SASEGT.